This T cell receptor beta chain was obtained from a study of blood T cell repertoires in COVID-19. Study overall: PBMCs, B-cell-depleted T cells, or T cells provided the cDNA or gDNA that made up the material.

Germline V lookup: CDR1 LGHDT, CDR2 YNNKEL (reference sequence). This CDR3 is built from 15 residues. The ends were cut back, 1 base at V and 4 bases at J, with 10 bases in the middle. How the authors handled the data: Cell counts per sample came from amplifying reference gene primers. The table came from immunoSEQ multiplex PCR; TCRdb's copy has only in-frame clones and leaves some out. The V and J calls and clone size come from that table; D and trimming were worked out from the DNA. Found here are around 160,000 clones, just under 85% of them singletons; the top ten hold around 3.1%. V is TRBV3-1 (or the pseudogene TRBV3-2) and J is TRBJ1-4, with D possibly matching TRBD1 (5 bases). Input material: peripheral blood. This TCR came from a woman in her thirties or forties with active or convalescent COVID-19. CDR3: CASSQGWQGNEKLFF. CDR3 nucleotide sequence: TGTGCCAGCAGCCAAGGGTGGCAGGGTAATGAAAAACTGTTTTTT.